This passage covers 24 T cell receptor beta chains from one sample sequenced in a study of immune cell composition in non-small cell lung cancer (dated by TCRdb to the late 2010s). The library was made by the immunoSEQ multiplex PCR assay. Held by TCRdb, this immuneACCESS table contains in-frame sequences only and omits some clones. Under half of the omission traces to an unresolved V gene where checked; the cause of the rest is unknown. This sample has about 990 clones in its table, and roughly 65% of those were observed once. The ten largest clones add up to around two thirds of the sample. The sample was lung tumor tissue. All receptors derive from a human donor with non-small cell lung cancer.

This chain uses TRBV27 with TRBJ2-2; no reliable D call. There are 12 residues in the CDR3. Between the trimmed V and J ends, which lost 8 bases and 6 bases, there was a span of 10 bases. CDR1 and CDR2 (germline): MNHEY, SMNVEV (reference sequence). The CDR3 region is CASSLAAGELFF. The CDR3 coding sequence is TGTGCCAGCTCTTTAGCTGCCGGGGAGCTGTTTTTT.

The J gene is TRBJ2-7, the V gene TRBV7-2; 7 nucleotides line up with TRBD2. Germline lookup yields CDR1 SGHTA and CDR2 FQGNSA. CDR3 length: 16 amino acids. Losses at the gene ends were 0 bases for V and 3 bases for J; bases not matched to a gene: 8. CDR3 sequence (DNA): TGTGCCAGCAGCTTAGCCGCTGGCGGGGGACTCTACGAGCAGTACTTC. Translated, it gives CASSLAAGGGLYEQYF.

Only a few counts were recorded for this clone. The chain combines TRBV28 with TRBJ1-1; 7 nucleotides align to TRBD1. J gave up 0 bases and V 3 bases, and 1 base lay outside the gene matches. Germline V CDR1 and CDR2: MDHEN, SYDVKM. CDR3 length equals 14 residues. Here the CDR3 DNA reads TGTGCCAGCAGTTTTGGACAGGTGAACACTGAAGCTTTCTTT. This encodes CASSFGQVNTEAFF.

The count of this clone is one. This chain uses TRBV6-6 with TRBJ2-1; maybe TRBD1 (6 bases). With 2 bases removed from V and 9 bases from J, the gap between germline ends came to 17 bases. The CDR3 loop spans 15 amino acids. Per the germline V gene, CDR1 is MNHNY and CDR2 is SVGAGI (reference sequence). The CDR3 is CASSYDSQGSPEQFF. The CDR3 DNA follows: TGTGCCAGCAGTTACGATTCCCAGGGGTCTCCTGAGCAGTTCTTC.

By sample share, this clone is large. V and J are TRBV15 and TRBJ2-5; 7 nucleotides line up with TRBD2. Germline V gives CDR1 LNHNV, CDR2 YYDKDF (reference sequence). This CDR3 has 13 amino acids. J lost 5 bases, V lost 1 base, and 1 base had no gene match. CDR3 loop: CATSRVGGETQYF. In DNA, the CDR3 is TGTGCCACCAGCAGAGTCGGGGGGGAGACCCAGTACTTC.

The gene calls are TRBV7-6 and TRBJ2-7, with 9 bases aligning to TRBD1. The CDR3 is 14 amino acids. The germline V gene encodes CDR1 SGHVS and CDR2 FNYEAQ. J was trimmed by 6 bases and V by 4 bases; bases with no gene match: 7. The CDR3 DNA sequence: TGTGCCAGCAGCTCAGGACAGGGGAAGGGCGAGCAGTACTTC. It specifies CASSSGQGKGEQYF.

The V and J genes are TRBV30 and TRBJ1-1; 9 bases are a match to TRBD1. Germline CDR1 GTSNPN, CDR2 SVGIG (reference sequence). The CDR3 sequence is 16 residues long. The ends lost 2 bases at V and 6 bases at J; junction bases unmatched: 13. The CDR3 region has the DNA TGTGCCTGGAGTCCTCGACAGGGGGTAGGTTCGGCTGAAGCTTTCTTT. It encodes CAWSPRQGVGSAEAFF. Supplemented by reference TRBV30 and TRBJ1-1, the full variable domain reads SQTIHQWPATLVQPVGSPLSLECTVEGTSNPNLYWYRQAAGRGLQLLFYSVGIGQISSEVPQNLSASRPQDRQFILSSKKLLLSDSGFYLCAWSPRQGVGSAEAFFGQGTRLTVV.

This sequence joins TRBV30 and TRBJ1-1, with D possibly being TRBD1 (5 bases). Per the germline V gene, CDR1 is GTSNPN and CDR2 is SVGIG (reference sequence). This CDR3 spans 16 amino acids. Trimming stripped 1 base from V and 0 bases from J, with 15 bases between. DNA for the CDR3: TGTGCCTGGAGTGGAGGCCCCACAGGAGTGAACACTGAAGCTTTCTTT. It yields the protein CAWSGGPTGVNTEAFF.

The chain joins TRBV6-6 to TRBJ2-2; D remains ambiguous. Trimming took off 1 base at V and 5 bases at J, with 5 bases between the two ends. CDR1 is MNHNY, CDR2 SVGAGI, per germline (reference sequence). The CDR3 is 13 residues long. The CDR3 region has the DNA TGTGCCAGCAGTTACTTAATTACCGGGGAGCTGTTTTTT. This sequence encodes CASSYLITGELFF.

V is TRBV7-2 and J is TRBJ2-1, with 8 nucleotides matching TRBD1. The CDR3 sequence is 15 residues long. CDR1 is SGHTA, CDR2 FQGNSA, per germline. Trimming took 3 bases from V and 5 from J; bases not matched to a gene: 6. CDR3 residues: CASSFSRTGNNEQFF. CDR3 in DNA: TGTGCCAGCAGCTTTAGCCGGACAGGGAACAATGAGCAGTTCTTC.

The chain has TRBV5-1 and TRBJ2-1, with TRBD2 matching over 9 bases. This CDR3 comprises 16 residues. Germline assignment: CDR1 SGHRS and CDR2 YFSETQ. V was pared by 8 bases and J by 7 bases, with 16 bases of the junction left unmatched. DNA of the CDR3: TGCGCCAGTCAAACGGGTTTGGCGGGAGGGTTAAATGAGCAGTTCTTC. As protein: CASQTGLAGGLNEQFF.

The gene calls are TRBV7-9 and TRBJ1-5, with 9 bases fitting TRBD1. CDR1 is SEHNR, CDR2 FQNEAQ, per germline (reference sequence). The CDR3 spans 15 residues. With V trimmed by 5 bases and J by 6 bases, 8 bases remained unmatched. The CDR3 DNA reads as TGTGCCAGCAGCCGGACAGGGGATACAGGTCAGCCCCAGCATTTT. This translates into CASSRTGDTGQPQHF.

DNA of the CDR3: TGCGCCAGCAGCCCAGCCGGGGGGGCCAAGAGCGGGGAGCTGTTTTTT. This encodes CASSPAGGAKSGELFF. This rearrangement joins TRBV4-1 to TRBJ2-2; 8 bases fit TRBD2. The CDR3 sequence is 16 residues long. The ends lost 4 bases at V and 7 bases at J; junction bases unmatched: 11. Germline assignment: CDR1 MGHRA and CDR2 YSYEKL.

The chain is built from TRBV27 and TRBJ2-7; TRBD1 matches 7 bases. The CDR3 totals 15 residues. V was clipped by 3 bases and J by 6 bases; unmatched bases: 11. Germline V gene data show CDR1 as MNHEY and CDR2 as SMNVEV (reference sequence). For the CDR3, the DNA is TGTGCCAGCAGTTTCAAATCGACAGGGCTAGGCGAGCAGTACTTC. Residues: CASSFKSTGLGEQYF.

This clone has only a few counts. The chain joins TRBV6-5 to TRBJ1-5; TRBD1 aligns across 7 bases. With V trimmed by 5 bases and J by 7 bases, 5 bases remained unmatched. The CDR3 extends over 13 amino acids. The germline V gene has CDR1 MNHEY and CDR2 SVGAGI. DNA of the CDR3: TGTGCCAGCAGTATGGGGACAGCCCAGCCCCAGCATTTT. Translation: CASSMGTAQPQHF.

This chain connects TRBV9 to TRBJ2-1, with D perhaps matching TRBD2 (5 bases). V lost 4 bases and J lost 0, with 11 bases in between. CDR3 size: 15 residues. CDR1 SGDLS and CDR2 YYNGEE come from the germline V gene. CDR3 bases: TGTGCCAGCAGCTTAGGTGGAGGCTCCTACAATGAGCAGTTCTTC. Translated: CASSLGGGSYNEQFF.

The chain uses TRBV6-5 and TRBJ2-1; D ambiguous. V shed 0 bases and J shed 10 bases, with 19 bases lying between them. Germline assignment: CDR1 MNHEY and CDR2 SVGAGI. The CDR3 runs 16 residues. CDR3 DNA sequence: TGTGCCAGCAGTTACTCGGCGGCCCGCTCTCTTCGGGAGCAGTTCTTC. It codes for CASSYSAARSLREQFF.

CDR3 DNA: TGTGCCAGCAGCATGGGCTCGACCTTAAACACTGAAGCTTTCTTT. This translates into CASSMGSTLNTEAFF. The rearrangement joins TRBV7-2 to TRBJ1-1; D unresolved. V was clipped by 5 bases and J by 2 bases, with 15 bases between them. The CDR3 has 15 amino acids. Germline V CDR1 and CDR2: SGHTA, FQGNSA.

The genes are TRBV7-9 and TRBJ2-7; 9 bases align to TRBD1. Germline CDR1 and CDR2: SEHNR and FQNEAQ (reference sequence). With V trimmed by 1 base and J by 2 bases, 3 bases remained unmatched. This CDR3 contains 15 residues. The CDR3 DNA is TGTGCCAGCAGCTTAGAGGGGACAGGGCCCTACGAGCAGTACTTC. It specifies CASSLEGTGPYEQYF.

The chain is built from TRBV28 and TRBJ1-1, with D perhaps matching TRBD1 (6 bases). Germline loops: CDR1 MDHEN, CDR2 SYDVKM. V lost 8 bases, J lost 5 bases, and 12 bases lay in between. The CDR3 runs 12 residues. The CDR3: CASHLGGTEAFF. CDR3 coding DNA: TGTGCCAGCCACCTAGGGGGAACTGAAGCTTTCTTT.

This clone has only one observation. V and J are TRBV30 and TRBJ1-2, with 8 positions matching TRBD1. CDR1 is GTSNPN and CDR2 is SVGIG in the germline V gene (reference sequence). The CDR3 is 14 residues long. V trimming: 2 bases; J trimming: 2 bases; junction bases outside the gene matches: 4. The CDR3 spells CAWSPGQGNYGYTF. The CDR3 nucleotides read TGTGCCTGGAGTCCTGGACAGGGAAACTATGGCTACACCTTC.

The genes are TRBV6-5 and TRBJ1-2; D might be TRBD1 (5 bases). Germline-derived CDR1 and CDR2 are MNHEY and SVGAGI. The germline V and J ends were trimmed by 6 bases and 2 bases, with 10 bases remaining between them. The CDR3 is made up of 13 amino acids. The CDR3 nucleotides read TGTGCCAGCAGCCCCGACAGCAACTATGGCTACACCTTC. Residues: CASSPDSNYGYTF.

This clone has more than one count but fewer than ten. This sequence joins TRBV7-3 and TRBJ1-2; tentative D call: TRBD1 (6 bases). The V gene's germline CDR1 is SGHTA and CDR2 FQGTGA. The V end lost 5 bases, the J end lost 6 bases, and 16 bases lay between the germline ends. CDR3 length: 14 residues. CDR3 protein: CASSQPGTSDGYTF. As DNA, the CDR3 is TGTGCCAGCAGCCAACCCGGGACATCTGATGGCTACACCTTC.

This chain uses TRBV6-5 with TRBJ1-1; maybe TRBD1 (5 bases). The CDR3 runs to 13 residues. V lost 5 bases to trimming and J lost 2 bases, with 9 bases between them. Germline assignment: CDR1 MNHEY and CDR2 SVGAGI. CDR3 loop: CASSQGGNTEAFF. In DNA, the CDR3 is TGTGCCAGCAGTCAGGGAGGAAACACTGAAGCTTTCTTT.